This T cell receptor beta chain was retrieved from a study of human T cells and chemical hapten exposure. The wider study: Throughout the approximately 24-week study, diphenylcyclopropenone was applied weekly to the patients' scalps. The patients, most of them female, presented with alopecia areata, totalis or universalis.

Regarding time point: patch test 2, 6 weeks after DPC sensitization. Indicated treatment: therapeutic diphenylcyclopropenone sensitization with weekly scalp DPC. Patches went on only after blood had been drawn each time. During construction of the library, unique molecular identifiers were attached to individual cDNA molecules for quantitative, reproducible TCR counting. Via MiXCR, TCRdb re-called the RACE reads, giving one row per CDR3 protein. The sample carries tens of thousands of distinct CDR3 sequences, 10% to 13% recorded once. This clonotype was counted a few times. Per the germline V gene, CDR1 is SEHNR and CDR2 is FQNEAQ (reference sequence). V gave up 6 bases and J gave up 5 bases, with 20 bases separating them. CDR3 length equals 16 residues.

This receptor was taken from a woman aged 45-65 years with alopecia areata. Some clones in this sample may be carry-over from other donors' samples. This chain links TRBV7-9 with TRBJ1-3; possible D gene TRBD1, 5 bases. The sample here was whole blood, taken in connection with sensitization to the hapten diphenylcyclopropenone (DPC). Here the CDR3 DNA reads TGTGCCAGCAGATCGAAATTCAGGGAAAGGCGAAACACCATATATTTT. Translated, it gives CASRSKFRERRNTIYF.